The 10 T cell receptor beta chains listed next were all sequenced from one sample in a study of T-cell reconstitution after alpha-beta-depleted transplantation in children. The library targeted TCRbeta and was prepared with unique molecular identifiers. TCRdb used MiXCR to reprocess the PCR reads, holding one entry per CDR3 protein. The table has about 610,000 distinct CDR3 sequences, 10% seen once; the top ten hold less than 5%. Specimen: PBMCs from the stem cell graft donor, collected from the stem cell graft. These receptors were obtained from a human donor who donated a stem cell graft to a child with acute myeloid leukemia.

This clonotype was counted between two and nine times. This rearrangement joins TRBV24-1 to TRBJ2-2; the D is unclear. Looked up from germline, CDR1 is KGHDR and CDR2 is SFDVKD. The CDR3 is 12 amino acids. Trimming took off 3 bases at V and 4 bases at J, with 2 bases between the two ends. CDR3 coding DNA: TGTGCCACCAGTGATAGCACCGGGGAGCTGTTTTTT. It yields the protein CATSDSTGELFF.

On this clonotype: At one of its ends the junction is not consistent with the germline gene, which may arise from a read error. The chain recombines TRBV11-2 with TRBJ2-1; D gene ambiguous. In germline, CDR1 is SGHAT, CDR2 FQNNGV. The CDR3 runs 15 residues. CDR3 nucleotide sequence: TGTGACAGCAGCTTAGGTTTAGCAGACTACAATGAGCAGTTCTTC. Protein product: CDSSLGLADYNEQFF.

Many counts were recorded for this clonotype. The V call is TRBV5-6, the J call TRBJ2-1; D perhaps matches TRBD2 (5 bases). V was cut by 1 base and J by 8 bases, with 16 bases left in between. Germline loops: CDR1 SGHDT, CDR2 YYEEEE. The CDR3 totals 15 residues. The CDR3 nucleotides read TGTGCCAGCAGCTTGTTTTCTGAGGGCCAGGATGAGCAGTTCTTC. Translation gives CASSLFSEGQDEQFF.

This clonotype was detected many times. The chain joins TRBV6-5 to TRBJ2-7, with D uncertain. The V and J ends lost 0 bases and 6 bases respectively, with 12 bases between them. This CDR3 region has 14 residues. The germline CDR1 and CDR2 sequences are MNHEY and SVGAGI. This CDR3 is CASSYSGRFGEQYF. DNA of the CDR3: TGTGCCAGCAGTTACTCTGGACGATTCGGCGAGCAGTACTTC.

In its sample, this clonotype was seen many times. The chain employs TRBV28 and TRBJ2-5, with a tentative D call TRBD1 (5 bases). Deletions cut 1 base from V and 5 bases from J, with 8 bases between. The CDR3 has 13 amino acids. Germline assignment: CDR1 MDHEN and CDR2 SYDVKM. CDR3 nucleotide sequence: TGTGCCAGCAGTTTATCAGGGTGGGAGACCCAGTACTTC. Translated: CASSLSGWETQYF.

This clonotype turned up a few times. CDR3 in amino acids: CSGCTGPLTGELFF. As DNA, the CDR3 is TGCAGCGGGTGCACGGGCCCTTTGACCGGGGAGCTGTTTTTT. The V gene is TRBV29-1, the J gene TRBJ2-2; D unclear. CDR3 length: 14 amino acids. Germline V CDR1 and CDR2: SQVTM, ANQGSEA. Deletions cut 7 bases from V and 5 bases from J, with 17 bases between.

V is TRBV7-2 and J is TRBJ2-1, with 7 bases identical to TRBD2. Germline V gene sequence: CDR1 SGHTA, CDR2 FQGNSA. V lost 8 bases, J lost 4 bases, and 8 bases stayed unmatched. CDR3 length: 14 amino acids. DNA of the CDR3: TGTGCCAGCCCATCAGCGGGGAGTTACAATGAGCAGTTCTTC. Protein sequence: CASPSAGSYNEQFF.

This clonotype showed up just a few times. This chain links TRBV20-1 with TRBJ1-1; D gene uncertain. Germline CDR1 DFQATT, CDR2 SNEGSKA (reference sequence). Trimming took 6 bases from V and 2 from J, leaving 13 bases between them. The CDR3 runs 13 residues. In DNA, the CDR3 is TGCAGTGCCCACCCGGACGGTAACACTGAAGCTTTCTTT. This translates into CSAHPDGNTEAFF.

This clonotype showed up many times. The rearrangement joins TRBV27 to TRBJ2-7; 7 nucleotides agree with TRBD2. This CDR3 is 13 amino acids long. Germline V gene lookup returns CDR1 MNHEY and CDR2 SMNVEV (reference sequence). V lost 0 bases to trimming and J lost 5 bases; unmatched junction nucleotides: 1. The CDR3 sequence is CASSLSGRDEQYF. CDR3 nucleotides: TGTGCCAGCAGTTTATCGGGGAGGGACGAGCAGTACTTC.

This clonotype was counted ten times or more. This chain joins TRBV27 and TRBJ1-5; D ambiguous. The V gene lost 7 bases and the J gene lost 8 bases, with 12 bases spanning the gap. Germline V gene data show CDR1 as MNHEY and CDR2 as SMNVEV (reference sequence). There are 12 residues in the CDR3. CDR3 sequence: CASTTGKEPQHF. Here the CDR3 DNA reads TGTGCCAGCACAACGGGGAAGGAGCCCCAGCATTTT.